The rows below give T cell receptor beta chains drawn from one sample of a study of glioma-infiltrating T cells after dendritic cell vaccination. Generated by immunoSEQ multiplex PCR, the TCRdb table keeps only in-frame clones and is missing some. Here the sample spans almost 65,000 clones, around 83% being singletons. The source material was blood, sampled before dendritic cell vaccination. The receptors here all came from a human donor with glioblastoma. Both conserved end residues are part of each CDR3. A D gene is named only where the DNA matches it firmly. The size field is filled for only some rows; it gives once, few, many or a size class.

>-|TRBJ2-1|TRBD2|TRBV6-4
CASSTSTSGGFGEQFF
TGTGCCAGCAGTACCTCGACTAGCGGGGGGTTCGGTGAGCAGTTCTTC
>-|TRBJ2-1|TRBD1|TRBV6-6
CASSYSMGQRYNEQFF
TGTGCCAGCAGTTACTCGATGGGACAGCGATACAATGAGCAGTTCTTC
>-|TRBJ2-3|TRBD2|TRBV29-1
CSERDRGDTQYF
TGCAGCGAGCGGGACCGAGGAGATACGCAGTATTTT
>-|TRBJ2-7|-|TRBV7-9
CASSFPGLTYEQYF
TGTGCCAGCAGCTTCCCAGGGCTCACCTACGAGCAGTACTTC
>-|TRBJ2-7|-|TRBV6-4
CASSDWRGYYEQYF
TGTGCCAGCAGTGACTGGAGAGGGTACTACGAGCAGTACTTC
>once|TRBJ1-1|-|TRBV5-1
CASSPREMNTEAFF
TGCGCCAGCAGCCCGCGGGAGATGAACACTGAAGCTTTCTTT
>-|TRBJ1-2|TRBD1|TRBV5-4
CASSIQGSSRGYTF
TGTGCCAGCAGCATACAGGGGTCGTCCCGGGGCTACACCTTC
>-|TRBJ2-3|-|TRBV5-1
CASSPIRQTTDTQYF
TGCGCCAGCAGTCCTATCAGACAGACGACAGATACGCAGTATTTT
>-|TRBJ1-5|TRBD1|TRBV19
CASSSGGHQPQHF
TGTGCCAGTAGTTCAGGGGGCCATCAGCCCCAGCATTTT
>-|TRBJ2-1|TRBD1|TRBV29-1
CSVDGTAYNEQFF
TGCAGCGTTGACGGGACAGCCTACAATGAGCAGTTCTTC
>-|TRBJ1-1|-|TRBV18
CASSPPEGLNTEAFF
TGTGCCAGCTCACCACCGGAGGGGCTGAACACTGAAGCTTTCTTT
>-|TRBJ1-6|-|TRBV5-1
CASSLEQGNSPLHF
TGCGCCAGCAGCTTGGAACAGGGAAATTCACCCCTCCACTTT
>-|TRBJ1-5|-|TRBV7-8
CASSVTEDSNQPQHF
TGTGCCAGCAGCGTGACAGAAGATAGCAATCAGCCCCAGCATTTT
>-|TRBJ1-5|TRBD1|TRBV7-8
CASSLAGGSQPQHF
TGTGCCAGCAGCTTAGCAGGGGGCTCTCAGCCCCAGCATTTT
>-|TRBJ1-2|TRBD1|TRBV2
CASSAPGTGERWGYGYTF
TGTGCCAGCAGTGCCCCCGGGACAGGGGAACGGTGGGGCTATGGCTACACCTTC
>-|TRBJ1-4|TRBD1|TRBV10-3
CAIRKDRADEKLFF
TGTGCCATCAGAAAAGACAGGGCCGATGAAAAACTGTTTTTT
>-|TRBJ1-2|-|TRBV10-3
CAAGGYTF
TGTGCCGCCGGTGGCTACACCTTC
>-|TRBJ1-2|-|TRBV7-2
CASSLGFQGSGYTF
TGTGCCAGCAGCTTAGGCTTCCAGGGTTCTGGCTACACCTTC
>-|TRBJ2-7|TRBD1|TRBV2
CASEQDREEYF
TGTGCCAGCGAACAGGACAGGGAAGAGTACTTC
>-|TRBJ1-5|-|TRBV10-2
CASTGRAVGQPQHF
TGCGCCAGCACTGGGAGGGCAGTCGGTCAGCCCCAGCATTTT
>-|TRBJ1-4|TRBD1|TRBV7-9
CASCGTGDEKLFF
TGTGCCAGCTGCGGGACAGGGGACGAAAAACTGTTTTTT
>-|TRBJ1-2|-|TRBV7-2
CASSYTRRTAYGYTF
TGTGCCAGCAGCTACACGCGCAGGACAGCCTATGGCTACACCTTC
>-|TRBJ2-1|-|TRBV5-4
CASSLDSNEQFF
TGTGCCAGCAGCTTGGATAGTAATGAGCAGTTCTTC
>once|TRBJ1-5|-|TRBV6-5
CASRTGYSNQPQHF
TGTGCCAGCAGAACAGGTTATAGCAATCAGCCCCAGCATTTT
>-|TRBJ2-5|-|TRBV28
CASTLRQEQETQYF
TGTGCCAGCACCCTCAGACAGGAACAGGAGACCCAGTACTTC
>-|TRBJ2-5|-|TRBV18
CASSPLGGSQETQYF
TGTGCCAGCTCACCATTAGGGGGATCACAAGAGACCCAGTACTTC
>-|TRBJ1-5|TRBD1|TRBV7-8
CASSLAPRQGRQPQHF
TGTGCCAGCAGCTTAGCGCCTAGACAGGGGCGTCAGCCCCAGCATTTT
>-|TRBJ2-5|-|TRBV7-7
CASSTDRNQETQYF
TGTGCTAGCAGCACCGACAGGAACCAAGAGACCCAGTACTTC
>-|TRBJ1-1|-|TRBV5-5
CASSPALGRNTEAFF
TGTGCCAGCAGCCCCGCGTTGGGGAGAAACACTGAAGCTTTCTTT
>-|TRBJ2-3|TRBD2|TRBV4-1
CASSQEGLAGGSTATQYF
TGCGCCAGCAGCCAAGAGGGACTAGCGGGGGGTTCTACCGCTACGCAGTATTTT
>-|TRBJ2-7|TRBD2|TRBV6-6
CASNSRGESYEQYF
TGTGCCAGCAATTCCCGGGGGGAATCCTACGAGCAGTACTTC
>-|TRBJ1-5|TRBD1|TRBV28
CASSLPTGVPSNQPQHF
TGTGCCAGCAGTTTACCCACAGGGGTCCCTAGCAATCAGCCCCAGCATTTT
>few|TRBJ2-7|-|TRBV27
CASSSRGREQYF
TGTGCCAGCAGTTCTAGAGGTAGGGAGCAGTACTTC
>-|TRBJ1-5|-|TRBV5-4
CASSLSGGNQPQHF
TGTGCCAGCAGCTTGTCGGGTGGCAATCAGCCCCAGCATTTT
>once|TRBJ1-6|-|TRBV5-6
CASSLPGGNSPLHF
TGTGCCAGCAGCTTGCCCGGGGGAAATTCACCCCTCCACTTT
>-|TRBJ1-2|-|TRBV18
CASSPLNTGQPSTGYTF
TGTGCCAGCTCACCACTTAACACCGGACAGCCGTCTACTGGCTACACCTTC
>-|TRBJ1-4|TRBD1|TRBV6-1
CASSIHRGEKLFF
TGTGCCAGCAGTATCCACAGGGGTGAAAAACTGTTTTTT
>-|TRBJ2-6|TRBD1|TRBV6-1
CASREDRGWSGANVLTF
TGTGCCAGCAGGGAAGACAGGGGGTGGTCTGGGGCCAACGTCCTGACTTTC
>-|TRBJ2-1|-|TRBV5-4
CASSLDSGSREQFF
TGTGCCAGCAGCTTGGATTCCGGTAGCCGTGAGCAGTTCTTC
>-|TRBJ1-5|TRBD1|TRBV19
CASSSAGTGGWGQPQHF
TGTGCCAGTAGTTCAGCCGGGACAGGGGGCTGGGGTCAGCCCCAGCATTTT
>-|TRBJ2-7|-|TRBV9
CASSVAAGSYEQYF
TGTGCCAGCAGCGTAGCGGCGGGGTCCTACGAGCAGTACTTC
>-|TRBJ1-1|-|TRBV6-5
CASSLQVGNTEAFF
TGTGCCAGCAGCCTCCAGGTAGGGAACACTGAAGCTTTCTTT
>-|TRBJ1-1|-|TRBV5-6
CASSLLSGERLSTEAFF
TGTGCCAGCAGCTTACTATCAGGGGAAAGGCTTAGCACTGAAGCTTTCTTT